This T cell receptor (beta chain) was sequenced during a study of cytomegalovirus exposure and HLA in healthy donors. Whole-study context: From HLA-typed donors, an early data release held about 85 million unique TCRs. Regarding the study as a whole: The listing of 150 to 200 TCR beta chains classed them as cytomegalovirus-associated.

Germline lookup yields CDR1 SGDLS and CDR2 YYNGEE. This CDR3 spans 17 amino acids. Between the trimmed V and J ends, which lost 3 bases and 2 bases, there was a span of 21 bases. The PCR employed 60 Vbeta primers together with 13 Jbeta primers. Assay used: immunoSEQ multiplex PCR; TCRdb lists only in-frame clones, some missing. Here the sample spans 130,000 to 150,000 clones, about 79% being singletons. As concerns this clone: Its matching antigen is unknown.

The J gene is TRBJ2-7, the V gene TRBV9, with TRBD1 as a possible D gene (6 bases). Sequenced: PBMCs. The TCR sequence derives from a male donor in good health and CMV-seronegative. DNA of the CDR3: TGTGCCAGCAGCGCCCGGATAGGGGACCCAGGGGCCTACGAGCAGTACTTC. It codes for CASSARIGDPGAYEQYF.